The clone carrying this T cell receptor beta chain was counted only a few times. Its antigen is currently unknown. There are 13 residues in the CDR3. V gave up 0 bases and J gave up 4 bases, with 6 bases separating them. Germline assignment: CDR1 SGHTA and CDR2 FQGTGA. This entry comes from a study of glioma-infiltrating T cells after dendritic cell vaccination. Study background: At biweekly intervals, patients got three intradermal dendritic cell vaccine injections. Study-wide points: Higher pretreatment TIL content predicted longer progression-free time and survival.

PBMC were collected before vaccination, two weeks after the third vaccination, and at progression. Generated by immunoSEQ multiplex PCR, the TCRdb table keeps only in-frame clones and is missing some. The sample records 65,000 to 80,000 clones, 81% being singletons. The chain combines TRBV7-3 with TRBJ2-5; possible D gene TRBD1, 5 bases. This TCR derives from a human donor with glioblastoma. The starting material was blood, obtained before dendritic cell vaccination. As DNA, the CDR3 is TGTGCCAGCAGCTTAACTAGGGGAGAGACCCAGTACTTC. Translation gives CASSLTRGETQYF.